The present T cell receptor (beta chain) was sequenced within a study of T-cell reconstitution after alpha-beta-depleted transplantation in children. Regarding the study as a whole: Surviving recipient T cells and intrathymic progenitors accounted for some patients' high TCRbeta diversity at day 60.

Using unique molecular identifiers, the investigators prepared the TCRbeta library. TCRdb redid the calling of the PCR reads with MiXCR, one entry per CDR3 protein. The sample lists just over 950,000 distinct CDR3 sequences, under 30% occurring once. This clonotype has only a few counts. Its specificity is unknown. This sequence originates from a boy younger than two who had a stem cell transplant for SCID, so the T cells may come from the graft donor. The sample consisted of PBMCs, mostly from graft donor cells, taken 360 days after TCRalphabeta/CD19-depleted stem cell transplant.

The CDR3 DNA reads TGTGCCAGCAGTTTGGTACAGGGTAAGAGGGGGGCCAAAAACATTCAGTACTTC. It yields the protein CASSLVQGKRGAKNIQYF. The V and J genes are TRBV12-3 or TRBV12-4 and TRBJ2-4; maybe TRBD1 (6 bases). CDR3 length: 18 amino acids. V lost 3 bases to trimming and J lost 1 base, with 19 bases between them.